Listed below are T cell receptor beta chains from one sample, sequenced in a study of beta chain features in type 1 diabetes. The assay was immunoSEQ multiplex PCR, and TCRdb's table has in-frame clones only and misses some. This sample carries roughly 400,000 clones, around 9.6% of them seen once, and the ten largest clones take around 0.66%. What was sequenced was central memory CD4+ T cells from blood. Every receptor here comes from a man in his thirties or forties with type 1 diabetes. CDR3s include the opening cysteine and the closing phenylalanine or tryptophan. D genes are given only for firm matches. A clone size is listed for some rows: how often the clone was seen (once, few, many), or a class if it is expanded.

D gene: TRBD1
clone size: -
J gene: TRBJ1-4
V gene: TRBV5-4
CDR3 protein: CASSSGGGADEKLFF
CDR3 DNA: TGTGCCAGCAGCTCCGGAGGGGGCGCTGATGAAAAACTGTTTTTT

D gene: -
clone size: many
J gene: TRBJ2-2
V gene: TRBV27
CDR3 protein: CASSLGERTGELFF
CDR3 DNA: TGTGCCAGCAGTTTGGGGGAGAGGACCGGGGAGCTGTTTTTT

D gene: TRBD2
clone size: few
J gene: TRBJ2-7
V gene: TRBV4-2
CDR3 protein: CASSQEGRETYEQYF
CDR3 DNA: TGTGCCAGCAGCCAAGAAGGGCGGGAGACCTACGAGCAGTACTTC

D gene: TRBD1
clone size: many
J gene: TRBJ2-3
V gene: TRBV7-2
CDR3 protein: CASSPRTGTDTQYF
CDR3 DNA: TGTGCCAGCAGCCCGAGGACAGGGACAGATACGCAGTATTTT

D gene: -
clone size: -
J gene: TRBJ2-1
V gene: TRBV27
CDR3 protein: CASSLFGSMAGTKGGSEQFF
CDR3 DNA: TGTGCCAGCAGTTTATTTGGCAGCATGGCCGGGACGAAGGGGGGTAGTGAGCAGTTCTTC

D gene: -
clone size: once
J gene: TRBJ2-7
V gene: TRBV2
CDR3 protein: CASSEQETSEQYF
CDR3 DNA: TGTGCCAGCAGCGAACAGGAAACAAGCGAGCAGTACTTC

D gene: -
clone size: few
J gene: TRBJ1-1
V gene: TRBV13
CDR3 protein: CASSPDLFHGVNTEAFF
CDR3 DNA: TGTGCCAGCAGCCCAGATCTCTTCCATGGGGTGAACACTGAAGCTTTCTTT

D gene: -
clone size: few
J gene: TRBJ1-3
V gene: TRBV5-4
CDR3 protein: CASSSGDFSGNTIYF
CDR3 DNA: TGTGCCAGCAGCAGCGGGGATTTCTCTGGAAACACCATATATTTT

D gene: -
clone size: -
J gene: TRBJ2-7
V gene: TRBV21-1
CDR3 protein: CASSKRLSYEQYF
CDR3 DNA: TGTGCCAGCAGCAAAAGGCTTTCCTACGAGCAGTACTTC

D gene: TRBD2
clone size: -
J gene: TRBJ2-7
V gene: TRBV11-2
CDR3 protein: CASSSLAGVTSYEQYF
CDR3 DNA: TGTGCCAGCAGCTCTTTAGCGGGAGTTACCTCCTACGAGCAGTACTTC

D gene: TRBD1
clone size: -
J gene: TRBJ2-7
V gene: TRBV7-2
CDR3 protein: CASSPGTGPYEQYF
CDR3 DNA: TGTGCCAGCAGCCCGGGGACAGGTCCCTACGAGCAGTACTTC

D gene: -
clone size: few
J gene: TRBJ1-2
V gene: TRBV5-1
CDR3 protein: CASSPPKEGSLGYTF
CDR3 DNA: TGCGCCAGCAGCCCCCCCAAGGAAGGAAGTTTAGGCTACACCTTC

D gene: -
clone size: -
J gene: TRBJ1-4
V gene: TRBV29-1
CDR3 protein: CSVVGAANEKLFF
CDR3 DNA: TGCAGCGTTGTTGGGGCAGCTAATGAAAAACTGTTTTTT

D gene: -
clone size: few
J gene: TRBJ1-4
V gene: TRBV7-2
CDR3 protein: CASSLAASEKLFF
CDR3 DNA: TGTGCCAGCAGCTTAGCGGCCTCGGAGAAACTGTTTTTT

D gene: TRBD1
clone size: -
J gene: TRBJ1-2
V gene: TRBV19
CDR3 protein: CASRQGDYGYTF
CDR3 DNA: TGTGCCAGTCGACAGGGGGACTATGGCTACACCTTC

D gene: -
clone size: few
J gene: TRBJ2-7
V gene: TRBV7-3
CDR3 protein: CASSLSPRDITYEQYF
CDR3 DNA: TGTGCCAGCAGCCTCTCACCGCGGGACATTACCTACGAGCAGTACTTC

D gene: -
clone size: few
J gene: TRBJ1-1
V gene: TRBV27
CDR3 protein: CASSGVPRTEAFF
CDR3 DNA: TGTGCCAGCAGCGGAGTGCCAAGGACTGAAGCTTTCTTT

D gene: -
clone size: many
J gene: TRBJ1-1
V gene: TRBV18
CDR3 protein: CASSPDYGATEAFF
CDR3 DNA: TGTGCCAGCTCACCAGATTACGGGGCAACTGAAGCTTTCTTT

D gene: TRBD2
clone size: -
J gene: TRBJ2-1
V gene: TRBV29-1
CDR3 protein: CSVEGLAGVYNEQFF
CDR3 DNA: TGCAGCGTTGAAGGACTAGCGGGAGTCTACAATGAGCAGTTCTTC

D gene: -
clone size: few
J gene: TRBJ2-7
V gene: TRBV4-3
CDR3 protein: CASSQEPPGPAYEQYF
CDR3 DNA: TGCGCCAGCAGCCAAGAACCCCCGGGACCCGCCTACGAGCAGTACTTC

D gene: TRBD1
clone size: -
J gene: TRBJ1-2
V gene: TRBV28
CDR3 protein: CASSLIGGQGHYGYTF
CDR3 DNA: TGTGCCAGCAGTTTAATCGGGGGACAGGGACACTATGGCTACACCTTC

D gene: -
clone size: few
J gene: TRBJ1-1
V gene: TRBV30
CDR3 protein: CAWSTLLGVGEAFF
CDR3 DNA: TGTGCCTGGAGTACCCTGTTGGGGGTTGGTGAAGCTTTCTTT

D gene: -
clone size: -
J gene: TRBJ2-1
V gene: TRBV10-2
CDR3 protein: CASSEVARSYNEQFF
CDR3 DNA: TGCGCCAGCAGTGAAGTGGCTCGCTCCTACAATGAGCAGTTCTTC

D gene: TRBD1
clone size: few
J gene: TRBJ1-4
V gene: TRBV2
CDR3 protein: CASGGTGGGEKLFF
CDR3 DNA: TGTGCCAGCGGCGGGACAGGGGGGGGTGAAAAACTGTTTTTT

D gene: -
clone size: few
J gene: TRBJ2-5
V gene: TRBV5-1
CDR3 protein: CASSLATDQETQYF
CDR3 DNA: TGCGCCAGCAGCTTGGCCACAGACCAAGAGACCCAGTACTTC

D gene: -
clone size: -
J gene: TRBJ2-3
V gene: TRBV5-1
CDR3 protein: CASSGGPGGTDTQYF
CDR3 DNA: TGCGCCAGCAGCGGGGGGCCAGGGGGCACAGATACGCAGTATTTT

D gene: TRBD1
clone size: many
J gene: TRBJ1-2
V gene: TRBV7-9
CDR3 protein: CASRGGTEKANYGYTF
CDR3 DNA: TGTGCCAGCAGAGGTGGGACAGAGAAAGCTAACTATGGCTACACCTTC

D gene: TRBD1
clone size: many
J gene: TRBJ2-7
V gene: TRBV7-9
CDR3 protein: CASSLGTGAYEQYF
CDR3 DNA: TGTGCCAGCAGCTTAGGGACAGGGGCCTACGAGCAGTACTTC

D gene: -
clone size: -
J gene: TRBJ1-2
V gene: TRBV6-5
CDR3 protein: CAISPGDSGYTF
CDR3 DNA: TGTGCCATCAGCCCAGGGGACTCTGGCTACACCTTC

D gene: TRBD2
clone size: few
J gene: TRBJ2-7
V gene: TRBV7-8
CDR3 protein: CASSFAGTSNEQYF
CDR3 DNA: TGTGCCAGCAGCTTCGCCGGGACTAGTAACGAGCAGTACTTC

D gene: -
clone size: -
J gene: TRBJ1-5
V gene: TRBV19
CDR3 protein: CASKSTWDGYSNQPQHF
CDR3 DNA: TGTGCCAGTAAGTCTACTTGGGACGGGTACAGCAATCAGCCCCAGCATTTT

D gene: TRBD2
clone size: -
J gene: TRBJ2-7
V gene: TRBV29-1
CDR3 protein: CSGVTSGSGYEQYF
CDR3 DNA: TGCAGCGGCGTAACTAGCGGGTCTGGGTACGAGCAGTACTTC

D gene: -
clone size: many
J gene: TRBJ2-7
V gene: TRBV23-1
CDR3 protein: CASSPGSTVPYEQYF
CDR3 DNA: TGCGCCAGCAGTCCCGGGAGCACTGTACCCTACGAGCAGTACTTC

D gene: -
clone size: -
J gene: TRBJ1-1
V gene: TRBV9
CDR3 protein: CASSVGGGSTEAFF
CDR3 DNA: TGTGCCAGCAGCGTAGGGGGGGGGAGCACTGAAGCTTTCTTT

D gene: TRBD1
clone size: -
J gene: TRBJ1-5
V gene: TRBV6-6
CDR3 protein: CASSSQGVGDQPQHF
CDR3 DNA: TGTGCCAGCAGTTCTCAGGGGGTTGGGGATCAGCCCCAGCATTTT

D gene: -
clone size: -
J gene: TRBJ1-3
V gene: TRBV4-3
CDR3 protein: CASSQVYRDWYSSGNTIYF
CDR3 DNA: TGCGCCAGCAGCCAAGTCTACCGCGACTGGTACAGCTCTGGAAACACCATATATTTT

D gene: -
clone size: -
J gene: TRBJ2-3
V gene: TRBV4-2
CDR3 protein: CASSQDLSGTDTQYF
CDR3 DNA: TGTGCCAGCAGCCAAGATTTGAGCGGCACAGATACGCAGTATTTT